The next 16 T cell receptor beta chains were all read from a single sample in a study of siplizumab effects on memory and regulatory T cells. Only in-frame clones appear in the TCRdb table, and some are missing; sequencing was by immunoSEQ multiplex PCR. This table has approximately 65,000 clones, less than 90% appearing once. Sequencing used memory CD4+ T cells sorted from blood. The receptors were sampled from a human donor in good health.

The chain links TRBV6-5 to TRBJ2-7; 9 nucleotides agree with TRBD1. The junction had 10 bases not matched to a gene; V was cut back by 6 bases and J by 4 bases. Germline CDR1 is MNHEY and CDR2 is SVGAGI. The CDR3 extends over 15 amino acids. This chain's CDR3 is CASRDAGTGLYEQYF. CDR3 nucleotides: TGTGCCAGCAGGGACGCCGGGACAGGGCTTTACGAGCAGTACTTC.

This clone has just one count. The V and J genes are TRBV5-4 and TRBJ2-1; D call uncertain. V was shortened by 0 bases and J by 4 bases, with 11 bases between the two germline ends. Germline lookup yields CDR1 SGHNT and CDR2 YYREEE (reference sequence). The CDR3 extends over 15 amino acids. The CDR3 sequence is CASSLVAQTYNEQFF. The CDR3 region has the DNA TGTGCCAGCAGCTTGGTGGCCCAGACATACAATGAGCAGTTCTTC. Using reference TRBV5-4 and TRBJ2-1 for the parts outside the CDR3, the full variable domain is ETGVTQSPTHLIKTRGQQVTLRCSSQSGHNTVSWYQQALGQGPQFIFQYYREEENGRGNFPPRFSGLQFPNYSSELNVNALELDDSALYLCASSLVAQTYNEQFFGPGTRLTVL.

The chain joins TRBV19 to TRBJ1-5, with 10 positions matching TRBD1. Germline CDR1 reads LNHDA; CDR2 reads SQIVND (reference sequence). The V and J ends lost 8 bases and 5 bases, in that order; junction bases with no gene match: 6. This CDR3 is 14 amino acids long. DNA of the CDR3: TGTGCCAGTCAACCGGGACAGGGGTATCAGCCCCAGCATTTT. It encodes CASQPGQGYQPQHF.

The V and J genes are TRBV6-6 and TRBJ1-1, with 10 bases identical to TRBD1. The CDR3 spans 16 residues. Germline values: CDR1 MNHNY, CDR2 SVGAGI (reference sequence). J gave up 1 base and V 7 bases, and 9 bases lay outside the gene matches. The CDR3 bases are TGTGCCAGCATGAGTCCAGACAGGGGGCGGAACACTGAAGCTTTCTTT. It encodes CASMSPDRGRNTEAFF.

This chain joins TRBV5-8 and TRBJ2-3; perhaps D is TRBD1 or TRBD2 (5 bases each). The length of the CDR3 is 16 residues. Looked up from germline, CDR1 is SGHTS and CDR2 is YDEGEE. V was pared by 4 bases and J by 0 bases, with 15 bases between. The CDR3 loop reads CASSPGTQFSTDTQYF. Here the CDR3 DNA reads TGTGCCAGCAGCCCCGGGACCCAATTCAGCACAGATACGCAGTATTTT. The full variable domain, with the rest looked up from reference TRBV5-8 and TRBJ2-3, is EAGVTQSPTHLIKTRGQQATLRCSPISGHTSVYWYQQALGLGLQFLLWYDEGEERNRGNFPPRFSGRQFPNYSSELNVNALELEDSALYLCASSPGTQFSTDTQYFGPGTRLTVL.

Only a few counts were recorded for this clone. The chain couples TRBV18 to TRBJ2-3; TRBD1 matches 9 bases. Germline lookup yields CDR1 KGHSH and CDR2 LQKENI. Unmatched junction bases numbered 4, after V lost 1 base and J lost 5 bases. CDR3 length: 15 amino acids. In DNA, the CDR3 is TGTGCCAGCTCACCACGGGGACAGGGCGGAGATACGCAGTATTTT. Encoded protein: CASSPRGQGGDTQYF.

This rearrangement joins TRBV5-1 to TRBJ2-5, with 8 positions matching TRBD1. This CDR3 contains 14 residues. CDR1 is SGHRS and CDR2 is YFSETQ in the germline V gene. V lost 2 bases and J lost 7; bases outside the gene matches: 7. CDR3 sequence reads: CASSLLDRERTQYF. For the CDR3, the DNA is TGCGCCAGCAGCTTATTGGACAGGGAGAGGACCCAGTACTTC.

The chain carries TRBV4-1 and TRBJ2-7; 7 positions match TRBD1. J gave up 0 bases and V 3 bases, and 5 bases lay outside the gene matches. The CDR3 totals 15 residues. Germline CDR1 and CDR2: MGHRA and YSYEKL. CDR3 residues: CASSQVRDSSYEQYF. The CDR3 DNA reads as TGCGCCAGCAGCCAGGTCCGGGACAGCTCCTACGAGCAGTACTTC.

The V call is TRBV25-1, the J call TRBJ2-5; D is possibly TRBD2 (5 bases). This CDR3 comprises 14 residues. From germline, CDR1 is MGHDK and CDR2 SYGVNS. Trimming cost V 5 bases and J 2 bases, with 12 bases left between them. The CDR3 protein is CASSPEGIQETQYF. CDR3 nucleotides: TGTGCCAGCAGTCCCGAGGGTATACAAGAGACCCAGTACTTC.

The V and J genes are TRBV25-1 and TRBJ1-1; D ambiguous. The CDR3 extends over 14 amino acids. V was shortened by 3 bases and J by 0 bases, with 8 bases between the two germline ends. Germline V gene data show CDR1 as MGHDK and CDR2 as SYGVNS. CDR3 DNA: TGTGCCAGCAGTGACCAGACCCTGAACACTGAAGCTTTCTTT. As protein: CASSDQTLNTEAFF.

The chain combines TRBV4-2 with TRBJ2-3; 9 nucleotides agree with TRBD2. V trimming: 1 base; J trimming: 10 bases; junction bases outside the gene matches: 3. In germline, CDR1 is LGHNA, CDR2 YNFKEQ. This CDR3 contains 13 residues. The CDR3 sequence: CASSQVRTSAQYF. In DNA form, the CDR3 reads TGTGCCAGCAGCCAAGTCAGGACTAGCGCGCAGTATTTT.

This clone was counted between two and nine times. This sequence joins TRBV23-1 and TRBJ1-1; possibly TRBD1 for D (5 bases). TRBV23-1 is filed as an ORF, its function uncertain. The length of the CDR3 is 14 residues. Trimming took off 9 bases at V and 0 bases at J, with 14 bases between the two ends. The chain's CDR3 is CARYPSRVNTEAFF. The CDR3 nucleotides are TGCGCCAGGTACCCGAGCAGGGTGAACACTGAAGCTTTCTTT.

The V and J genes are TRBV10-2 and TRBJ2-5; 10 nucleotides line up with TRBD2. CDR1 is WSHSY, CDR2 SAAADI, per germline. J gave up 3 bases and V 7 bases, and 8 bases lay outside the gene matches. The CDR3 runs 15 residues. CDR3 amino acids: CASNSFLAGEETQYF. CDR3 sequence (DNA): TGCGCCAGCAACAGCTTTCTAGCGGGAGAAGAGACCCAGTACTTC.

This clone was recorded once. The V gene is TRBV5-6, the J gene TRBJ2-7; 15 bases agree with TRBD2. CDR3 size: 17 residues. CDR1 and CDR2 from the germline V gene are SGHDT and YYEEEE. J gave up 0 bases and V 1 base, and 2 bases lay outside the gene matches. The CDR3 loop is CASSLSGLAGGSYEQYF. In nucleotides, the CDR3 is TGTGCCAGCAGCTTGTCGGGACTAGCGGGGGGCTCCTACGAGCAGTACTTC.

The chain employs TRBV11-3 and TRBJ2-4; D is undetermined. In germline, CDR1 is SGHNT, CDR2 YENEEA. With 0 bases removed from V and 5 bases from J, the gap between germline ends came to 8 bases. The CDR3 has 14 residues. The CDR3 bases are TGTGCCAGCAGCTTAGATGGGGTTCAAAACATTCAGTACTTC. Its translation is CASSLDGVQNIQYF.

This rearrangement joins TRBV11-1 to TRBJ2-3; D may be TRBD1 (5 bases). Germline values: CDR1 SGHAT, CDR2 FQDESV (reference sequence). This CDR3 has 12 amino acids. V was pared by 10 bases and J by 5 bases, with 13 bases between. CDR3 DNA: TGTGCCACCCTGGTGGGGCTAGATACGCAGTATTTT. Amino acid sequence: CATLVGLDTQYF.